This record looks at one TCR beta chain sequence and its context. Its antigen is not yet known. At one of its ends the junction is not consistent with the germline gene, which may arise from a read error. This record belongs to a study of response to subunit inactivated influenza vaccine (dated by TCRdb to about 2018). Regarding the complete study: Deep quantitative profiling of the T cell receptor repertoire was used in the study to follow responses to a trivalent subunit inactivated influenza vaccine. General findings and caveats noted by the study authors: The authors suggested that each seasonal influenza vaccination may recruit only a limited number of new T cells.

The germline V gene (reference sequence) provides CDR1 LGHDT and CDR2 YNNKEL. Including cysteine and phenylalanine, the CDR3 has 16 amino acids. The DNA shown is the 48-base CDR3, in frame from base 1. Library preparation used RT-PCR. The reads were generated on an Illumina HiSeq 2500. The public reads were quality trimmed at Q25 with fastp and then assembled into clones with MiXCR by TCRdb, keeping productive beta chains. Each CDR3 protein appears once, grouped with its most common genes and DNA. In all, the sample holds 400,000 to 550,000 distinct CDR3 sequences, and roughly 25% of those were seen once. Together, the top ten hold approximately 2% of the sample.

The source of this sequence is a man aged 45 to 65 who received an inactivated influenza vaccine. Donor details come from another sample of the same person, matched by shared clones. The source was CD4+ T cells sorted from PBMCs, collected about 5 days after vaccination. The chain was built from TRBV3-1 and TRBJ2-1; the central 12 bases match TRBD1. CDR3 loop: CASSQDGTGGWNEQFF. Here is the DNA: TGTGCCAGCAGCCAAGATGGGACAGGGGGCTGGAATGAGCAGTTCTTT.